This T cell receptor beta chain was retrieved from a study of tumour-infiltrating T cells in Burkitt lymphoma. In the study overall: Patients covered every epidemiological subtype of Burkitt lymphoma. Repertoire clonality predicted overall and progression-free survival.

Concerning this clone: Its antigen is not identified.

The CDR3 runs 14 residues. The trim removed 6 bases at V and 1 base at J, leaving 1 base unmatched. Germline-derived CDR1 and CDR2 are ENHRY and SYGVKD. Study-level findings and limits: Many Burkitt lymphoma patients shared several public clonotypes.

Libraries were prepared by immunoSEQ multiplex PCR; TCRdb keeps only in-frame clonotypes and omits some of them. The sample includes about 46,000 clones, around 32% of them seen just once. The TCR comes from a human donor with Burkitt lymphoma. The chain couples TRBV10-3 to TRBJ2-3; the match to TRBD1 covers 10 bases. Sequenced input: tumor tissue. The DNA of the CDR3 is TGTGCCATCAGCGGGACAGGGGGCACAGATACGCAGTATTTT. Translating gives CAISGTGGTDTQYF.